Below, 32 T cell receptor beta chains from the same sample are listed, as sequenced in a study of shared clonotypes between healthy human individuals. Using immunoSEQ multiplex PCR, the repertoire was profiled, and TCRdb retains in-frame clones only, with some absent. The data show around 720,000 clones, 73% seen once. The sequencing input was memory CD4+ T cells sorted from blood. The sample's subset: CD45RA-negative fraction. These receptors all stem from a woman in her twenties or thirties in good health.

In its sample, this clone was seen a few times. The chain has TRBV10-3 and TRBJ1-1; D unclear. The CDR3 is 13 amino acids. The V end was cut by 3 bases, the J end by 0 bases, with 5 bases between. CDR1 is ENHRY and CDR2 is SYGVKD in the germline V gene. The CDR3 DNA follows: TGTGCCATCAGTGAATTGATGAACACTGAAGCTTTCTTT. It yields the protein CAISELMNTEAFF.

This chain joins TRBV29-1 and TRBJ2-5, with TRBD2 matching 10 bases. CDR3 length: 14 residues. Germline V gene lookup returns CDR1 SQVTM and CDR2 ANQGSEA. J gave up 9 bases and V 3 bases, and 10 bases lay outside the gene matches. CDR3 in DNA: TGCAGCGTTGACGGGCTAGCGGGAGATCGGCCCCAGTACTTC. Its translation: CSVDGLAGDRPQYF.

The V call is TRBV6-6, the J call TRBJ1-2; D is undetermined. Germline V gene data show CDR1 as MNHNY and CDR2 as SVGAGI (reference sequence). V shed 9 bases and J shed 4 bases, with 18 bases lying between them. The CDR3 has 14 amino acids. The CDR3 is CASIMDPQVYGYTF. The CDR3 DNA is TGTGCCAGTATCATGGACCCCCAAGTCTATGGCTACACCTTC.

The chain carries TRBV19 and TRBJ1-4; 8 nucleotides match TRBD1. The V segment lost 3 bases and the J segment 7 bases; nucleotides outside the gene matches: 4. The CDR3 covers 14 residues. CDR1 LNHDA and CDR2 SQIVND come from the germline V gene (reference sequence). In nucleotides, the CDR3 is TGTGCCAGTAGTATCGGGACAGGAGGTGAAAAACTGTTTTTT. Translation gives CASSIGTGGEKLFF. Filled out from reference TRBV19 and TRBJ1-4, the complete variable domain reads DGGITQSPKYLFRKEGQNVTLSCEQNLNHDAMYWYRQDPGQGLRLIYYSQIVNDFQKGDIAEGYSVSREKKESFPLTVTSAQKNPTAFYLCASSIGTGGEKLFFGSGTQLSVL.

The rearrangement joins TRBV6-5 to TRBJ1-2; the D gene is possibly TRBD1 (6 bases). Germline values: CDR1 MNHEY, CDR2 SVGAGI. Between the trimmed V and J ends, which lost 0 bases and 4 bases, there was a span of 12 bases. CDR3 length: 15 amino acids. Here the CDR3 DNA reads TGTGCCAGCAGTTACTCGGACAGACGCGCCTATGGCTACACCTTC. It specifies CASSYSDRRAYGYTF.

The table lists this clone with many counts. J is TRBJ2-4 and V is TRBV23-1; D possibly uses TRBD1 or TRBD2 (5 bases each). TRBV23-1 is classed as an ORF, of uncertain function. Trimming stripped 4 bases from V and 6 bases from J, with 19 bases between. The CDR3 has 16 amino acids. The CDR3 region has the DNA TGCGCCAGCAGTCTACATGGGACGGGGTTGGGAAACATTCAGTACTTC. Residues: CASSLHGTGLGNIQYF.

Concerning this clone: This could be a read error, since a much larger clone is one nucleotide away. The chain recombines TRBV27 with TRBJ2-7, with no clear D. The CDR3 runs to 14 residues. Germline V gene data show CDR1 as MNHEY and CDR2 as SMNVEV (reference sequence). The ends were cut back, 2 bases at V and 0 bases at J, with 8 bases in the middle. The CDR3 sequence is CASSLGWSSYEQYF. For the CDR3, the DNA is TGTGCCAGCAGTTTAGGCTGGAGCTCCTACGAGCAGTACTTC.

The chain employs TRBV7-6 and TRBJ1-5, with 7 bases lining up with TRBD1. CDR1 is SGHVS and CDR2 is FNYEAQ in the germline V gene. The CDR3 consists of 18 residues. With V trimmed by 3 bases and J by 0 bases, 11 bases remained unmatched. CDR3 coding DNA: TGTGCCAGCAGCTTGGTCCCAGGAGGGGGCTATAGCAATCAGCCCCAGCATTTT. As protein: CASSLVPGGGYSNQPQHF.

The chain uses TRBV27 and TRBJ1-2; TRBD1 agrees at 10 bases. CDR1 is MNHEY, CDR2 SMNVEV, per germline (reference sequence). The CDR3 extends over 17 amino acids. J was trimmed by 4 bases and V by 4 bases; bases with no gene match: 12. The CDR3 is CASSSGQGVSERYGYTF. CDR3 sequence (DNA): TGTGCCAGCAGTTCTGGACAGGGGGTTAGTGAACGCTATGGCTACACCTTC.

This rearrangement joins TRBV25-1 to TRBJ2-1, with 7 bases that match TRBD2. The CDR3 length is 17 residues. Germline loops: CDR1 MGHDK, CDR2 SYGVNS. With V trimmed by 0 bases and J by 2 bases, 7 bases remained unmatched. CDR3 amino acids: CASSEYFVSGTYNEQFF. CDR3 bases: TGTGCCAGCAGTGAATATTTCGTGAGCGGGACCTACAATGAGCAGTTCTTC.

This chain joins TRBV13 and TRBJ1-2; 7 bases match TRBD1. CDR3 size: 14 residues. V dropped 6 bases and J dropped 2; count of bases not matched to a gene: 6. Germline values: CDR1 PRHDT, CDR2 FYEKMQ (reference sequence). The CDR3: CASSYTGVNYGYTF. The DNA for the CDR3 is TGTGCCAGCAGTTACACAGGGGTAAACTATGGCTACACCTTC.

The chain links TRBV10-3 to TRBJ2-7; 9 bases are shared with TRBD1. Per the germline V gene, CDR1 is ENHRY and CDR2 is SYGVKD. V gave up 6 bases and J gave up 5 bases; unmatched junction bases: 5. The CDR3 totals 13 residues. The CDR3 sequence: CAIRLTGGHEQYF. The DNA for the CDR3 is TGTGCCATCAGGCTCACAGGGGGCCACGAGCAGTACTTC.

The chain couples TRBV28 to TRBJ2-7; TRBD1 or TRBD2 may be the D gene (5 bases each). The CDR3 extends over 15 amino acids. Germline values: CDR1 MDHEN, CDR2 SYDVKM. The V end lost 3 bases, the J end lost 3 bases, and 15 bases lay between the germline ends. CDR3 coding DNA: TGTGCCAGCAGTTTTCCGGGACGGAGTCACTACGAGCAGTACTTC. This gives the protein CASSFPGRSHYEQYF.

The J gene is TRBJ2-7, the V gene TRBV6-1, with D unresolved. Germline V CDR1 and CDR2: MNHNS, SASEGT. The CDR3 has 12 residues. Trimming pared 9 bases from V and 3 bases from J, leaving 12 bases between. CDR3 DNA: TGTGCCAGGCACGAAGGGCACTACGAGCAGTACTTC. It codes for CARHEGHYEQYF.

The gene calls are TRBV28 and TRBJ2-7; 11 bases map to TRBD2. The CDR3 extends over 14 amino acids. The ends lost 7 bases at V and 6 bases at J; junction bases unmatched: 8. Germline-derived CDR1 and CDR2 are MDHEN and SYDVKM. CDR3 amino acids: CASTPLAGGSEQYF. CDR3 nucleotides: TGTGCCAGCACCCCCCTAGCGGGAGGCTCCGAGCAGTACTTC.

This CDR3 reads CASSLDRSYEQYF. Written as DNA, the CDR3 is TGTGCCAGCAGTCTGGATCGCTCCTACGAGCAGTACTTC. This sequence joins TRBV13 and TRBJ2-7; D gene unclear. This CDR3 has 13 residues. The V gene's germline CDR1 is PRHDT and CDR2 FYEKMQ (reference sequence). V lost 6 bases to trimming and J lost 0 bases, with 9 bases between them.

The chain carries TRBV29-1 and TRBJ1-1; D is undetermined. V was pared by 7 bases and J by 2 bases, with 14 bases between. This CDR3 contains 13 residues. The germline V gene has CDR1 SQVTM and CDR2 ANQGSEA. CDR3 amino acids: CSAIPQANTEAFF. The CDR3 coding sequence is TGCAGCGCGATCCCCCAGGCCAACACTGAAGCTTTCTTT.

The DNA for the CDR3 is TGCGCCAGCAGCTTGGTTCCGCCCTTACAGGGGTCGAGCAATCAGCCCCAGCATTTT. Translation gives CASSLVPPLQGSSNQPQHF. The V gene is TRBV5-1, the J gene TRBJ1-5; 7 bases align to TRBD1. Germline CDR1 and CDR2: SGHRS and YFSETQ. This CDR3 has 19 residues. The V and J ends lost 0 bases and 1 base, in that order; junction bases with no gene match: 13.

The chain has TRBV4-1 and TRBJ2-5; tentatively, D is TRBD1 (6 bases). Trimming took off 4 bases at V and 5 bases at J, with 17 bases between the two ends. Germline V gives CDR1 MGHRA, CDR2 YSYEKL. The CDR3 sequence is 15 residues long. The CDR3 is CASSPHRGITETQYF. The CDR3 coding sequence is TGCGCCAGCAGCCCCCATAGGGGGATCACTGAGACCCAGTACTTC.

The chain uses TRBV6-5 and TRBJ1-2, with 9 bases identical to TRBD1. The CDR3 runs 14 residues. With V trimmed by 6 bases and J by 7 bases, 9 bases remained unmatched. Germline lookup yields CDR1 MNHEY and CDR2 SVGAGI. In nucleotides, the CDR3 is TGTGCCAGCAGGAAGGGGACAGGGTTGAGTGGCTACACCTTC. Residues: CASRKGTGLSGYTF.

V is TRBV6-1 and J is TRBJ2-2, with D hard to call. The germline V and J ends were trimmed by 5 bases and 5 bases, with 9 bases remaining between them. Germline V gives CDR1 MNHNS, CDR2 SASEGT. CDR3 length: 13 amino acids. CDR3: CASSTVRTGELFF. DNA for the CDR3: TGTGCCAGCAGTACCGTTCGGACCGGGGAGCTGTTTTTT.

This chain uses TRBV28 with TRBJ1-5; D is uncertain. This CDR3 comprises 12 residues. Trimming cost V 7 bases and J 5 bases, with 9 bases left between them. The V gene's germline CDR1 is MDHEN and CDR2 SYDVKM. The CDR3 region is CASNPKHQPQHF. The CDR3 nucleotides read TGTGCCAGCAATCCTAAACATCAGCCCCAGCATTTT.

The V gene is TRBV7-2, the J gene TRBJ2-6, with 8 bases that match TRBD1. From germline, CDR1 is SGHTA and CDR2 FQGNSA. The CDR3 length is 16 residues. Germline trimming cut 5 bases from V and 0 bases from J; bases unmatched to any gene: 3. Here the CDR3 reads CASSRQGSSGANVLTF. In DNA, the CDR3 is TGTGCCAGCAGCCGACAGGGGAGCTCTGGGGCCAACGTCCTGACTTTC.

The chain couples TRBV6-1 to TRBJ1-1, with D tentatively TRBD1 (5 bases). V was cut by 8 bases and J by 3 bases, with 13 bases left in between. Looked up from germline, CDR1 is MNHNS and CDR2 is SASEGT. The CDR3 extends over 13 amino acids. CDR3 loop: CASGRVGDTEAFF. CDR3 sequence (DNA): TGTGCCAGCGGAAGGGTGGGGGACACTGAAGCTTTCTTT.

This clone was seen once. V usage is TRBV10-1 and J usage is TRBJ2-7; TRBD2 matches 8 bases. The CDR3 loop spans 17 amino acids. V lost 0 bases to trimming and J lost 0 bases; unmatched junction nucleotides: 7. The germline V gene has CDR1 WNHNN and CDR2 SYGVQD (reference sequence). The CDR3 sequence: CASSESLSGGPSYEQYF. CDR3 DNA: TGCGCCAGCAGTGAGTCGCTGAGCGGGGGACCCTCCTACGAGCAGTACTTC.

The chain combines TRBV5-6 with TRBJ2-3; no definite D call. CDR3 length: 13 amino acids. V shed 4 bases and J shed 5 bases, with 11 bases lying between them. The germline V gene encodes CDR1 SGHDT and CDR2 YYEEEE. The CDR3 DNA follows: TGTGCCAGCAGCCTTCAAACCGGAGATACGCAGTATTTT. Translation gives CASSLQTGDTQYF.

With regard to this clone: Within the sample, other DNA sequences also encode this same CDR3. CDR3 in amino acids: CASSEQGVSNQPQHF. CDR3 sequence (DNA): TGTGCCAGCAGTGAACAGGGTGTGAGCAATCAGCCCCAGCATTTT. This chain joins TRBV2 and TRBJ1-5, with D maybe TRBD1 (5 bases). This CDR3 region has 15 residues. Trimming left V 2 bases short and J 1 base short, with 9 bases between. The V gene's germline CDR1 is SNHLY and CDR2 FYNNEI.

The CDR3 spells CAWSSKGNQPQHF. The CDR3 DNA reads as TGTGCCTGGAGCTCCAAGGGAAATCAGCCCCAGCATTTT. This chain joins TRBV30 and TRBJ1-5; D is ambiguous. With 3 bases removed from V and 4 bases from J, the gap between germline ends came to 10 bases. CDR1 is GTSNPN, CDR2 SVGIG, per germline (reference sequence). The CDR3 runs 13 residues. Together with reference TRBV30 and TRBJ1-5, the CDR3 gives the full variable domain: SQTIHQWPATLVQPVGSPLSLECTVEGTSNPNLYWYRQAAGRGLQLLFYSVGIGQISSEVPQNLSASRPQDRQFILSSKKLLLSDSGFYLCAWSSKGNQPQHFGDGTRLSIL.

This clone was counted a single time. This chain connects TRBV5-8 to TRBJ1-5; 7 bases agree with TRBD1. CDR3 length equals 18 residues. Germline CDR1 reads SGHTS; CDR2 reads YDEGEE. Unmatched junction bases numbered 13, after V lost 1 base and J lost 3 bases. The CDR3 sequence is CASSLLFDREFNNQPQHF. CDR3 nucleotides: TGTGCCAGCAGCTTGCTCTTTGACAGGGAGTTTAACAATCAGCCCCAGCATTTT.

The chain joins TRBV6-6 to TRBJ2-3; 8 positions match TRBD2. Germline V gives CDR1 MNHNY, CDR2 SVGAGI (reference sequence). The CDR3 extends over 15 amino acids. V gave up 4 bases and J gave up 2 bases; unmatched junction bases: 5. CDR3: CASSSTSGYTDTQYF. The CDR3 DNA follows: TGTGCCAGCAGTTCCACTAGCGGCTACACAGATACGCAGTATTTT.

The chain recombines TRBV7-2 with TRBJ1-5, with D hard to call. The V and J ends lost 4 bases and 0 bases respectively, with 10 bases between them. The CDR3 length is 15 residues. Germline V gene data show CDR1 as SGHTA and CDR2 as FQGNSA. The CDR3 coding sequence is TGTGCCAGCAGCTCCCAGGCCCTTAGCAATCAGCCCCAGCATTTT. Translating gives CASSSQALSNQPQHF.

The J gene is TRBJ2-7, the V gene TRBV4-2, with unresolved D. Trimming shortened V by 3 bases and J by 3 bases, and 9 bases separated the two germline ends. Germline lookup yields CDR1 LGHNA and CDR2 YNFKEQ. This CDR3 region has 13 residues. CDR3 region: CASSHGQIYEQYF. CDR3 nucleotide sequence: TGTGCCAGCAGCCACGGCCAAATCTACGAGCAGTACTTC.